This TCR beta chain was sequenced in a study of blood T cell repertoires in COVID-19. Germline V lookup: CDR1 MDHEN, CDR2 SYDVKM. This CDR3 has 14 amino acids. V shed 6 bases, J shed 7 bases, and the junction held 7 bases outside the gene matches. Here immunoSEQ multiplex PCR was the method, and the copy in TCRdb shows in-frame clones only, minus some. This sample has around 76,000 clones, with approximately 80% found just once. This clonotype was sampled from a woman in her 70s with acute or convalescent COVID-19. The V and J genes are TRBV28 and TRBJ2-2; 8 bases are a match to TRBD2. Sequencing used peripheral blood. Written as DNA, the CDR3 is TGTGCCAGCAGCCCAGCGGGAGCGGTCGGGGAGCTGTTTTTT. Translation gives CASSPAGAVGELFF.